The 5 T cell receptor beta chains reported below all come from one sample, sequenced in a study of identifying expanded T cells in peripheral blood. Method: immunoSEQ multiplex PCR; TCRdb's copy keeps in-frame clones and lacks some. The data show 91,000 or so clones, about 88% seen once. The sequencing sample was made of blood. The origin of the receptors is a person aged 18-69 years in good health.

V is TRBV5-6 and J is TRBJ1-1; D uncertain. The CDR3 is 12 residues long. Trimming cost V 0 bases and J 6 bases, with 6 bases left between them. Germline CDR1 and CDR2: SGHDT and YYEEEE. As DNA, the CDR3 is TGTGCCAGCAGCTTGGCCAGTTCTGAAGCTTTCTTT. Encoded protein: CASSLASSEAFF.

The chain combines TRBV2 with TRBJ2-1, with D perhaps matching TRBD1 (7 bases). Looked up from germline, CDR1 is SNHLY and CDR2 is FYNNEI. The CDR3 has 14 residues. Between the trimmed V and J ends, which lost 9 bases and 1 base, there was a span of 13 bases. CDR3 DNA sequence: TGTGCCAGTGCAGGGGGGCTTTCCTACAATGAGCAGTTCTTC. It translates to CASAGGLSYNEQFF.

The chain has TRBV5-5 and TRBJ2-7; 7 positions match TRBD1. V lost 1 base and J lost 5; bases outside the gene matches: 9. Germline CDR1 reads SGHKS; CDR2 reads YYEKEE (reference sequence). CDR3 size: 15 residues. This CDR3 reads CASSLFNDRADEQYF. CDR3 DNA sequence: TGTGCCAGCAGCTTGTTCAATGACAGGGCGGACGAGCAGTACTTC.

This clone appeared a few times. The rearrangement joins TRBV19 to TRBJ1-2, with D tentatively TRBD1 (5 bases). Germline V CDR1 and CDR2: LNHDA, SQIVND (reference sequence). This CDR3 spans 13 amino acids. The V end lost 5 bases, the J end lost 4 bases, and 11 bases lay between the germline ends. CDR3 nucleotides: TGTGCCAGTAGTCAGGGACCGCTCTATGGCTACACCTTC. Translation gives CASSQGPLYGYTF.

V gene TRBV28 combines with J gene TRBJ2-3, with TRBD2 as a possible D gene (6 bases). Germline V gives CDR1 MDHEN, CDR2 SYDVKM. The V end was cut by 3 bases, the J end by 5 bases, with 9 bases between. This CDR3 is built from 13 residues. CDR3 sequence: CASSLQAGDTQYF. The CDR3 DNA reads as TGTGCCAGCAGTTTGCAAGCGGGAGATACGCAGTATTTT.